This T cell receptor (beta chain) was obtained from a study of tumor and adjacent non-tumor tissue in lung cancer. Study background: The cohort had about a dozen adenocarcinoma, 2 squamous cell and 1 small cell patients.

The template was RNA from unsorted bulk tissue. The normal lung tissue was taken more than 3 cm from the tumor edge. Three rounds of nested PCR, following a modified ARM-PCR protocol, produced the TCRbeta library. TCRdb reanalysed the multiplex PCR reads using MiXCR and keeps one entry per CDR3 protein. This table holds 60,000 to 70,000 distinct CDR3 sequences, around 76% found once. Notes on this clonotype: Without the conserved terminal phenylalanine or tryptophan, this CDR3 likely stems from a read error.

The sequence derives from a man in his sixties with non-small cell lung cancer. Input material: distant non-tumor lung tissue.

The CDR3 region has the DNA TGTACCAGCAGTTTCCCTCAGCGGAACCACAATGAACAGTTCTTA. Translating it yields CTSSFPQRNHNEQFL. V is TRBV12-3 or TRBV12-4 and J is TRBJ2-1, with a weak D call TRBD2 (5 bases). The CDR3 length is 15 residues.